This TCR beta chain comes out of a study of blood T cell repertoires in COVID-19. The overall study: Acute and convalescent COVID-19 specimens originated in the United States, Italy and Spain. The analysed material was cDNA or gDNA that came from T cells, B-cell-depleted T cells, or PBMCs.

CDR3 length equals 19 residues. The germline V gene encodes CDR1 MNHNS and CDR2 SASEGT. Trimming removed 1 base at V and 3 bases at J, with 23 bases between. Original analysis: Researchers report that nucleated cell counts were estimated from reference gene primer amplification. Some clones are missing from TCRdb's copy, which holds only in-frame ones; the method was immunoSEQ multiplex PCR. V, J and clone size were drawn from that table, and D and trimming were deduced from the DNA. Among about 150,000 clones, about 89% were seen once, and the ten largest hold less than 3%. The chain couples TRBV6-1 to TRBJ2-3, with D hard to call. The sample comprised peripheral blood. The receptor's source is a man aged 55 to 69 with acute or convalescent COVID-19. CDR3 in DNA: TGTGCCAGCAGTGAAGGCCCCAAGCCCCCTGGGCGTGCTACAGATACGCAGTATTTT. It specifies CASSEGPKPPGRATDTQYF.